This T cell receptor beta chain originates from a study of CD8 T cells in ankylosing spondylitis. Study findings and constraints: The study looked at matched synovial fluid samples from ankylosing spondylitis patients. Disease-linked clones were reported to be significantly enriched there. Characteristic of ankylosing spondylitis blood, it appeared, was a TCR beta motif comprising several highly homologous variants.

Per germline, CDR1 ENHRY and CDR2 SYGVKD. Deletions cut 3 bases from V and 4 bases from J, with 7 bases between. The CDR3 sequence is 12 residues long. At least ten counts were recorded for this clonotype. Its antigen remains unknown. MiXCR, run by TCRdb on the 5' RACE reads, gives a single entry per CDR3 protein. The table records about 130,000 distinct CDR3 sequences, about 6.7% of them present only once. This receptor was identified in a female donor with ankylosing spondylitis or in good health (not recorded which). The chain combines TRBV10-3 with TRBJ2-7; D gene ambiguous. The sequenced sample was blood, either unsorted or a sorted T cell fraction (not recorded which). The CDR3 DNA is TGTGCCATCAGTGATGTCGGTTACGAGCAGTACTTC. Translating gives CAISDVGYEQYF.